This TCR beta chain was found in a study of blood T cell repertoires in COVID-19. At the level of the study: Sample material is recorded as cDNA or gDNA derived from T cells, B-cell-depleted T cells, or PBMCs.

In the study's own analysis: Cell counts per sample came from amplifying reference gene primers. Libraries were prepared by immunoSEQ multiplex PCR; TCRdb keeps only in-frame clonotypes and omits some of them. V and J calls and clone size come straight from that table; D and trimming were deduced from the DNA. This table has roughly 100,000 clones, approximately 88% appearing once. Sample: peripheral blood. The sequence derives from a human donor in a cohort sampled during active COVID-19.

In DNA, the CDR3 is TGTGCCAGCAGCTTAACAGGGGGCACGCCCCAGCATTTT. It encodes CASSLTGGTPQHF. The V and J genes are TRBV7-9 and TRBJ1-5; TRBD1 aligns across 9 bases. The CDR3 sequence is 13 residues long. Trimming cost V 2 bases and J 9 bases; bases outside gene matches: 2. Looked up from germline, CDR1 is SEHNR and CDR2 is FQNEAQ (reference sequence). Combining the CDR3 with reference TRBV7-9 and TRBJ1-5 gives the whole variable domain DTGVSQNPRHKITKRGQNVTFRCDPISEHNRLYWYRQTLGQGPEFLTYFQNEAQLEKSRLLSDRFSAERPKGSFSTLEIQRTEQGDSAMYLCASSLTGGTPQHFGDGTRLSIL.